These T cell receptor beta chains were read from a single sample in a study of metastatic and nonmetastatic thyroid tumors. TCRdb re-called clones via MiXCR from the PCR reads. In the table there are roughly 64,000 clones, more than 3.5% of which are singletons. The sequencing sample was made of blood. These receptors were collected from a female donor with papillary thyroid cancer or a benign thyroid nodule (not recorded which). Some clones in this sample may be carry-over from other donors' samples. CDR3s include the opening cysteine and the closing phenylalanine or tryptophan. D genes are given only for firm matches. The size of a clone is reported for some rows only, either as once, few or many, or as a class for expanded clones.

v_gene,d_gene,j_gene,abundance,CDR3nt,CDR3aa
TRBV7-2,TRBD1,TRBJ2-1,many,TGTGCCAGCAGCGGGGCCGGGACAGGGTTTGAGCAGTTCTTC,CASSGAGTGFEQFF
TRBV11-2,NA,TRBJ1-2,many,TGTGCCAGCAGCCATCATGGGCGGAACTATGGCTACACCTTC,CASSHHGRNYGYTF
TRBV2,NA,TRBJ1-1,many,TGTGCCAGCAGTGGGTTAAGGGGTGAGACTGAAGCTTTCTTT,CASSGLRGETEAFF
TRBV12-3/TRBV12-4,NA,TRBJ1-3,NA,TGTGCCAGCAGTTTAGTATCGGGAGTGGGAAACACCATATATTTT,CASSLVSGVGNTIYF
TRBV19,TRBD2,TRBJ2-1,many,TGTGCCAGTAGTATAATAGCGGGAGCCCCCTACAATGAGCAGTTCTTC,CASSIIAGAPYNEQFF
TRBV6-1,NA,TRBJ1-3,many,TGTGCCAGCAGTGAATTAGGGGTCGGAGGCTCTGGAAACACCATATATTTT,CASSELGVGGSGNTIYF
TRBV2,NA,TRBJ2-3,few,TGTGCCAGCACCCTGGACGGGGAACAGCCCCAGTATTTT,CASTLDGEQPQYF
TRBV6-2/TRBV6-3,TRBD2,TRBJ2-7,many,TGTGCCAGCAGTGAGACGCTAGCGGACCTCTCCTACGAGCAGTACTTC,CASSETLADLSYEQYF
TRBV7-8,TRBD2,TRBJ2-3,NA,TGTGCCAGCAGCGGGACCAGCGGGAGGTGCTCAGATACGCAGTATTTT,CASSGTSGRCSDTQYF
TRBV20-1,NA,TRBJ2-1,few,TGCAGTGCCCGACTCGCGGGACGCCCAGCCAATTATCAGTTCTTC,CSARLAGRPANYQFF
TRBV9,NA,TRBJ1-3,NA,TGTGCCAGCAGCGTAGGAGGGGGAAACACCATATATTTT,CASSVGGGNTIYF
TRBV28,NA,TRBJ1-5,few,TGTGCTACACAACAGCAAAGTCCCAATCAGCCCCAGCATTTT,CATQQQSPNQPQHF
TRBV7-3,NA,TRBJ2-3,many,TGTGCCAGCAGCACCGGGGGCGGGAATCCGGTGGTGGATACGCAGTATTTT,CASSTGGGNPVVDTQYF
TRBV30,TRBD1,TRBJ2-7,many,TGTGCCTGGAGTATCCCCGGGACAGGCTCCTACGAGCAGTACTTC,CAWSIPGTGSYEQYF
TRBV20-1,NA,TRBJ2-1,many,TGCAGTGCTAGTGTCACTCTGGCGGTCAATGAGCAGTTCTTC,CSASVTLAVNEQFF
TRBV12-3/TRBV12-4,NA,TRBJ2-1,few,TGTGCCAGCAGTTTCCCAACCGCCTACAATGAGCAGTTCTTC,CASSFPTAYNEQFF
TRBV5-4,TRBD2,TRBJ2-2,few,TGTGCCAGCAGCTCCGGGACTAGCGGGATCACCGGGGAGCTGTTTTTT,CASSSGTSGITGELFF
TRBV5-1,TRBD1,TRBJ1-2,many,TGCGCCAGCAGCTCTTACAGGGGGGGCCTTACTGACTATGGCTACACCTTC,CASSSYRGGLTDYGYTF
TRBV6-2/TRBV6-3,TRBD1,TRBJ1-2,NA,TGTGCCAGCAGACCGACAGGGGACTATGGCTACACCTTC,CASRPTGDYGYTF
TRBV6-2/TRBV6-3,TRBD2,TRBJ2-5,NA,TGTGCCAGCACTATAGGAGGGGAGGGACTACAAGAGACACAGTACTTC,CASTIGGEGLQETQYF
TRBV20-1,TRBD1,TRBJ1-4,many,TGCAGTGCTAGAGATCCCGGACAGGGTAATGAAAAACTGTTTTTT,CSARDPGQGNEKLFF
TRBV20-1,NA,TRBJ1-1,many,TGCAGTGCTACCTTGATGAACACTGAAGCTTTCTTT,CSATLMNTEAFF
TRBV3-1,NA,TRBJ1-1,many,TGTGCCAGCAGCCAAGGGACGCGGAACACTGAAGCTTTCTTT,CASSQGTRNTEAFF
TRBV5-4,NA,TRBJ1-1,many,TGTGCCAGCAGCTTGGGGCCCGCGGCTGAAGCTTTCTTT,CASSLGPAAEAFF
TRBV7-9,NA,TRBJ1-1,many,TGTGCCAGCAGCTTCCCCCAGGCGAACACTGAAGCTTTCTTT,CASSFPQANTEAFF
TRBV10-1,NA,TRBJ2-3,many,TGCGCCAGCAGCCGGGACACCGCAGATACGCAGTATTTT,CASSRDTADTQYF
TRBV5-1,NA,TRBJ2-5,NA,TGTGCCAGCAGCTTGGCGCGGCGATCAGAAGAGACCCAGTACTTC,CASSLARRSEETQYF
TRBV5-8,TRBD1,TRBJ1-2,many,TGTGCCAGCAGCTTGCTAGGGGGCGTATTCTATGGCTACACCTTC,CASSLLGGVFYGYTF
TRBV25-1,NA,TRBJ1-4,few,TGTGCCAGCTGCCGGACAGAGCTGTTTTTT,CASCRTELFF
TRBV19,NA,TRBJ2-3,many,TGTGCCAGTAGTATGAAGGATACGCAGTATTTT,CASSMKDTQYF
TRBV11-3,NA,TRBJ2-2,few,TGTGCCAGCAGCGCAGGGGGGAGCAACACCGGGGAGCTGTTTTTT,CASSAGGSNTGELFF
TRBV9,NA,TRBJ2-3,many,TGTGCCAGCAGCCCTCAATGGGGGGCGCAGTATTTT,CASSPQWGAQYF
TRBV6-1,NA,TRBJ1-1,few,TGTGCCAGCAGTCTGGCGCGCGGGAACACTGAAGCTTTCTTT,CASSLARGNTEAFF
TRBV2,NA,TRBJ1-4,many,TGTGCCAGTCGGTTGGACTGGGAGGGGGAAAAACTGTTTTTT,CASRLDWEGEKLFF
TRBV2,NA,TRBJ2-4,few,TGTGCCAGCAGTGAGATGGGGAAAGACAAAAACATTCAGTACTTC,CASSEMGKDKNIQYF
TRBV12-3/TRBV12-4,TRBD2,TRBJ2-1,few,TGTGCCGCAGTGATCCCGGGACTAGGGGCGTTAAAGCAGCTCTTC,CAAVIPGLGALKQLF
TRBV6-1,TRBD2,TRBJ2-4,many,TGTGCCAGCAGGAGCGGGAACGGCATTCAGTACTTC,CASRSGNGIQYF
TRBV27,TRBD1,TRBJ2-7,many,TGTGCCAGCAGTCCGGGGCGCGGACAGGAATTTTACGAGCAGTACTTC,CASSPGRGQEFYEQYF
TRBV20-1,TRBD1,TRBJ1-2,many,TGCAGTGCTAGGCAAACAGGGGGCGCCGGCTACACCTTC,CSARQTGGAGYTF
TRBV11-2,NA,TRBJ2-1,many,TGTGCCAGCAGCTTGGCGGGAAACTACAATGAGCAGTTCTTC,CASSLAGNYNEQFF